A selection of T cell receptor beta chains follows, all from one sample in a study of shared clonotypes between healthy human individuals. Generated by immunoSEQ multiplex PCR, the TCRdb table keeps only in-frame clones and is missing some. This table holds about 2.4 million clones, approximately 94% found once. Sequencing used naive CD4+ T cells sorted from blood. These receptors were taken from a man younger than 35 in good health. Both conserved end residues are part of each CDR3. D genes are given only for firm matches. Clone size is shown for a subset of rows, as once, few, many or a class of expanded clone.

d_call,j_call,clone_size,v_call,cdr3_aa,cdr3_nt
.,TRBJ2-5,.,TRBV11-2,CASSFGQETQYF,TGTGCCAGCAGCTTTGGACAAGAGACCCAGTACTTC
.,TRBJ2-5,.,TRBV19,CASSINEETQYF,TGTGCCAGTAGTATAAATGAGGAGACCCAGTACTTC
TRBD1,TRBJ1-2,.,TRBV6-1,CASSGAEGAGYGYTF,TGTGCCAGCAGTGGGGCAGAGGGGGCAGGCTATGGCTACACCTTC
.,TRBJ2-5,.,TRBV5-4,CASSLESVQETQYF,TGTGCCAGCAGCTTGGAAAGCGTCCAAGAGACCCAGTACTTC
.,TRBJ1-6,.,TRBV7-3,CASSLRQGNSPLHF,TGTGCCAGCAGCTTAAGGCAGGGGAATTCACCCCTCCACTTT
.,TRBJ2-7,once,TRBV6-7,CASTIYEQYF,TGTGCCAGCACCATTTACGAGCAGTACTTC
TRBD1,TRBJ1-6,.,TRBV7-9,CASSVTGRNSPLHF,TGTGCCAGCAGCGTGACAGGGCGTAATTCACCCCTCCACTTT
TRBD2,TRBJ2-5,.,TRBV7-2,CASSLGLAGGETQYF,TGTGCCAGCAGCTTAGGGCTAGCGGGAGGCGAGACCCAGTACTTC
.,TRBJ1-6,.,TRBV19,CASKDRGLNSPLHF,TGTGCCAGTAAAGATCGAGGACTCAATTCACCCCTCCACTTT
.,TRBJ2-1,.,TRBV4-1,CASSQVLQSNEQFF,TGCGCCAGCAGCCAAGTTTTACAGTCAAATGAGCAGTTCTTC
.,TRBJ1-1,.,TRBV30,CAWNPTGNTEAFF,TGTGCCTGGAACCCGACAGGGAACACTGAAGCTTTCTTT
TRBD1,TRBJ1-2,.,TRBV2,CASSRQGSSYGYTF,TGTGCCAGCAGTAGACAGGGGTCAAGCTATGGCTACACCTTC
.,TRBJ1-6,.,TRBV27,CASSFADSPLHF,TGTGCCAGCAGTTTTGCGGATTCACCCCTCCACTTT
.,TRBJ2-2,.,TRBV6-1,CASRGPRVEGGELFF,TGTGCCAGCAGGGGCCCCAGGGTGGAGGGCGGGGAGCTGTTTTTT
TRBD1,TRBJ1-3,.,TRBV7-9,CASEYRGLGNTIYF,TGTGCCAGCGAATACAGGGGGCTAGGAAACACCATATATTTT
TRBD1,TRBJ2-7,.,TRBV7-2,CASSLVMGQSFYEQYF,TGTGCCAGCAGCTTAGTAATGGGACAGTCATTCTACGAGCAGTACTTC